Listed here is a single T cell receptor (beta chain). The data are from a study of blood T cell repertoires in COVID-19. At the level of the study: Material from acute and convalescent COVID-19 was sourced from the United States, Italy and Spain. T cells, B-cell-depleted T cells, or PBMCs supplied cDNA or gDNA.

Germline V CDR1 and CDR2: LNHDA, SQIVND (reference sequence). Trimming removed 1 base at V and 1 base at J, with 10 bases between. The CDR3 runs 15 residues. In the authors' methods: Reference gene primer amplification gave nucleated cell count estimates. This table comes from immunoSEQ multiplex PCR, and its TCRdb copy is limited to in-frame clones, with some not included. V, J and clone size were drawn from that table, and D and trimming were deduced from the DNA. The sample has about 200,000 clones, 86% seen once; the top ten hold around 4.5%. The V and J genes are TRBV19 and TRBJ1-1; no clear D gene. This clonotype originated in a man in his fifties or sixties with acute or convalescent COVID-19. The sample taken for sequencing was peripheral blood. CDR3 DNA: TGTGCCAGTAGTATAGTTGGCTTCCCGAACACTGAAGCTTTCTTT. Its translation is CASSIVGFPNTEAFF.